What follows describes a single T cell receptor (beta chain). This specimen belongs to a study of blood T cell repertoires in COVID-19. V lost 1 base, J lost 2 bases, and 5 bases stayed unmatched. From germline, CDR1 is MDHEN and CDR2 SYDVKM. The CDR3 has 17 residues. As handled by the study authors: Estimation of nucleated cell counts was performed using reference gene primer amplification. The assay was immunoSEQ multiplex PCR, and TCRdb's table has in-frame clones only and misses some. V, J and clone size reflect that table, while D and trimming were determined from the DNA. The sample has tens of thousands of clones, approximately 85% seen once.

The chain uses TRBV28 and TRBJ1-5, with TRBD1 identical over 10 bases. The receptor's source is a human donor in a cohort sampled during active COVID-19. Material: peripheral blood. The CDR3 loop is CASSLSRGTGGNQPQHF. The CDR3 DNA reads TGTGCCAGCAGTTTATCGCGCGGGACAGGGGGCAATCAGCCCCAGCATTTT.